One sample yielded the 2 T cell receptor beta chains listed below, sequenced in a study of blood T cell repertoires in COVID-19. TCRdb keeps only in-frame clones here, not all; method: immunoSEQ multiplex PCR. The sample lists some 200,000 clones, 70% to 90% occurring once. Sequenced sample: peripheral blood. The receptors come from a woman in her 70s with COVID-19, enrolled during active disease.

This chain connects TRBV7-2 to TRBJ2-6; 8 nucleotides match TRBD2. The V gene's germline CDR1 is SGHTA and CDR2 FQGNSA. There are 17 residues in the CDR3. The V segment lost 2 bases and the J segment 2 bases; nucleotides outside the gene matches: 5. Here the CDR3 DNA reads TGTGCCAGCAGCTTAAGCGGGGGAGAGGCTGGGGCCAACGTCCTGACTTTC. This translates into CASSLSGGEAGANVLTF.

This chain links TRBV1 with TRBJ1-5. TRBV1 is annotated as a pseudogene. The CDR3 extends over 19 amino acids. In nucleotides, the CDR3 is TGCACCAGCAGCCAACAAGCCCGGGTCAGAAGTTATAGCAATCAGCCCCAGCATTTT. This translates into CTSSQQARVRSYSNQPQHF.